This T cell receptor beta chain was observed in a study of naive and memory T cell subsets. Two oligonucleotides, mixed equimolar, formed the beta constant-region primer covering TRBC1 and TRBC2. Nested alpha and beta constant-region primers with the SP2 primer drove four PCR rounds on ligated cDNA. Ligation attached a single-stranded oligonucleotide with a 12-nucleotide UMI and the SP2 primer to the cDNA 3' end. Using its own MiXCR run on the UMI-ligation and nested PCR reads, TCRdb lists one record per CDR3 protein. The sample contains approximately 150,000 distinct CDR3 sequences, 15% to 20% of which appear only once. In germline, CDR1 is SGHAT, CDR2 FQNNGV. V was shortened by 1 base and J by 2 bases, with 12 bases between the two germline ends. The CDR3 totals 17 residues. After CD4 positive bead selection, the CD4-negative fraction gave CD8 T cells. Whole-study findings and limits: Over 95% of naive TCR sequences appeared only once after error correction, unlike memory subsets. A few larger clonotypes appeared in naive repertoires, especially CD8, possibly memory cells re-expressing CD45RA. Gini index rose across naive, CM, EM and EMRA in CD4 and CD8.

About this clonotype: The antigen is unknown.

This TCR was sampled from a human donor in good health. Sequenced input: naive CD8+ T cells from blood. The rearrangement joins TRBV11-2 to TRBJ2-6, with a possible D match to TRBD2 (6 bases). The CDR3 reads CASSLVPGSPGANVLTF. CDR3 nucleotides: TGTGCCAGCAGCTTAGTGCCCGGGAGTCCTGGGGCCAACGTCCTGACTTTC. The entire variable domain, with the rest obtained from reference TRBV11-2 and TRBJ2-6, is as follows: EAGVAQSPRYKIIEKRQSVAFWCNPISGHATLYWYQQILGQGPKLLIQFQNNGVVDDSQLPKDRFSAERLKGVDSTLKIQPAKLEDSAVYLCASSLVPGSPGANVLTFGAGSRLTVL.